This is a list of T cell receptor beta chains from one sample in a study of post-analysis software for immune sequencing data. TCRdb called the PCR reads again in MiXCR, with one record for every CDR3 protein. The table records 750,000 to 950,000 distinct CDR3 sequences, about 57% of them present only once. Sequenced input: blood. These receptors all come from a girl aged 10 to 17 with multiple sclerosis. Each CDR3 is given with its conserved first and last residue. The order of the fields is clone size, V gene, J gene, D gene, CDR3 DNA, CDR3 protein. The D gene is left open where the match is weak. Size values are once, few and many counts, or a class for expanded clones, and some rows have none.

size: .
V: TRBV4-1
J: TRBJ2-4
D: .
DNA: TGCGCCAGCAGCCAAGATAGACAGATGAGTACTTTAGCCAAAAACATTCAGTACTTC
CDR3: CASSQDRQMSTLAKNIQYF

size: .
V: TRBV7-2
J: TRBJ2-1
D: TRBD2
DNA: TGTGCCAGCAGCCCTCGTGGTAGCGGGAATAGGATGTCCCTTCAGTTCTTC
CDR3: CASSPRGSGNRMSLQFF

size: few
V: TRBV9
J: TRBJ2-3
D: .
DNA: TGTGCCAGCAGCGTAGTCCCCAGACAGAACACAGATACGCAGTATTTT
CDR3: CASSVVPRQNTDTQYF

size: .
V: TRBV9
J: TRBJ2-3
D: TRBD2
DNA: TGTGCCAGCAGCGTACCCTATCGCGGGGGGGACACAGATACGCAGTATTTT
CDR3: CASSVPYRGGDTDTQYF

size: .
V: TRBV27
J: TRBJ1-2
D: .
DNA: TGTGCCAGCAGCTTAGAGGGACGGGGCCATGGCTACACCTTC
CDR3: CASSLEGRGHGYTF

size: few
V: TRBV12-3/TRBV12-4
J: TRBJ2-7
D: .
DNA: TGTGCCAGCAGCTCCACCCCCCGCGAGCAGTACTTC
CDR3: CASSSTPREQYF

size: once
V: TRBV21-1
J: TRBJ2-1
D: .
DNA: TGTGCCAGCAGCAAATACGCGCAGGGATACAATGAGCAGTTCTTC
CDR3: CASSKYAQGYNEQFF

size: once
V: TRBV7-3
J: TRBJ2-3
D: .
DNA: TGTGCCAGCAGCTTAGTTGGAGGGGGCGGCTCTCCCGATACGCAGTATTTT
CDR3: CASSLVGGGGSPDTQYF

size: .
V: TRBV3-1
J: TRBJ1-2
D: .
DNA: TGTGCCAGCGGGGCGGACATAGTGCCCAGAGATGGCTACACCTTC
CDR3: CASGADIVPRDGYTF

size: .
V: TRBV29-1
J: TRBJ1-2
D: .
DNA: TGCAGCGTTGGGGACGACTATGGCTACACCTTC
CDR3: CSVGDDYGYTF

size: .
V: TRBV20-1
J: TRBJ2-7
D: TRBD2
DNA: TGCAGTGCTAGGGGCGGGAGCGGGTACGAGCAGTACTTC
CDR3: CSARGGSGYEQYF

size: few
V: TRBV5-6
J: TRBJ1-2
D: TRBD1
DNA: TGTGCCAGCAGCCGTCCAGGACAGGAGTATGGCTACACCTTC
CDR3: CASSRPGQEYGYTF

size: .
V: TRBV28
J: TRBJ1-5
D: TRBD1
DNA: TGTGCCAGCAGTTTGCCCCGACAGGGTCGGGAGCCCCAGCATTTT
CDR3: CASSLPRQGREPQHF

size: few
V: TRBV5-6
J: TRBJ2-7
D: .
DNA: TGTGCCAGCAGCCCGGACCGCCGGGGCTCCTACGAGCAGTACTTC
CDR3: CASSPDRRGSYEQYF

size: .
V: TRBV29-1
J: TRBJ2-3
D: .
DNA: TGCAGCGTTGTGGGCGGGCCCGGCGCAGATACGCAGTATTTT
CDR3: CSVVGGPGADTQYF

size: few
V: TRBV20-1
J: TRBJ2-5
D: .
DNA: TGCAGCGCTGGGGACTCCCCCTTCCAAGAGACCCAGTACTTC
CDR3: CSAGDSPFQETQYF

size: .
V: TRBV20-1
J: TRBJ2-3
D: .
DNA: TGCAGTGCTAGCCATACATCTAGGGCAGATACGCAGTATTTT
CDR3: CSASHTSRADTQYF

size: .
V: TRBV12-3/TRBV12-4
J: TRBJ1-5
D: TRBD1
DNA: TGTGCCAGCAGTTTAGCAACCACAGGGGGAGTTAACAATCAGCCCCAGCATTTT
CDR3: CASSLATTGGVNNQPQHF

size: .
V: TRBV10-3
J: TRBJ2-3
D: .
DNA: TGCGCCATCAGGGAGGGGACAGGCACAGATACGCAGTATTTT
CDR3: CAIREGTGTDTQYF

size: .
V: TRBV9
J: TRBJ2-1
D: TRBD1
DNA: TGTGCCAGCAGCGTTACCGGACAGGGGGGTTCCTACAATGAGCAGTTCTTC
CDR3: CASSVTGQGGSYNEQFF

size: .
V: TRBV12-3/TRBV12-4
J: TRBJ1-1
D: TRBD1
DNA: TGTGCCAGCAGCGTGACAGGGAGGGGTGTAGCTTTCTTT
CDR3: CASSVTGRGVAFF

size: .
V: TRBV9
J: TRBJ2-5
D: TRBD1
DNA: TGTGCCAGCAGCCTTGACCCGACAGGGGGAGAGACCCAGTACTTC
CDR3: CASSLDPTGGETQYF

size: .
V: TRBV29-1
J: TRBJ1-2
D: .
DNA: TGCAGCGCCGACTCGTCGGGGACCAAGGGAGGCGGTAACTATGGCTACACCTTC
CDR3: CSADSSGTKGGGNYGYTF

size: few
V: TRBV20-1
J: TRBJ2-3
D: .
DNA: TGCAGTGCTAGTCTAGGGTCCACAGATACGCAGTATTTT
CDR3: CSASLGSTDTQYF

size: .
V: TRBV4-1
J: TRBJ2-1
D: TRBD2
DNA: TGCGCCAGCAGGCATATTCTAGCGGGGGGGCGCAATGAGCAGTTCTTC
CDR3: CASRHILAGGRNEQFF

size: .
V: TRBV10-3
J: TRBJ2-7
D: .
DNA: TGTGCCATCAGTGAATTCTCGGGCACCTTTTACGAGCAGTACTTC
CDR3: CAISEFSGTFYEQYF

size: .
V: TRBV28
J: TRBJ2-1
D: .
DNA: TGTGCCAGCAGTCCCTTGACCAGCTCCTACAATGAGCAGTTCTTC
CDR3: CASSPLTSSYNEQFF

size: .
V: TRBV4-1
J: TRBJ1-5
D: .
DNA: TGCGCCAGCAGCCAAGATCTTATTAGTAATCAGCCCCAGCATTTT
CDR3: CASSQDLISNQPQHF

size: few
V: TRBV29-1
J: TRBJ1-2
D: .
DNA: TGCAGCGTTGACCTGATTTATGGCTACACCTTC
CDR3: CSVDLIYGYTF

size: .
V: TRBV5-1
J: TRBJ2-7
D: .
DNA: TGCGCCAGCAGCCCTACGGGCGTTCAAGAGACCCGGTACTTC
CDR3: CASSPTGVQETRYF

size: .
V: TRBV5-1
J: TRBJ2-2
D: TRBD1
DNA: TGCGCCAGCAGCCTGCAGGGGGAGCCGAGATGGAGCACCGGGGAGCTGTTTTTT
CDR3: CASSLQGEPRWSTGELFF

size: .
V: TRBV7-9
J: TRBJ2-1
D: TRBD2
DNA: TGTGCCAGCAGCTTCGGACTAGCTAAGGGTGAGCAGTTCTTC
CDR3: CASSFGLAKGEQFF

size: .
V: TRBV5-1
J: TRBJ1-5
D: TRBD1
DNA: TGCGCCAGCAGCCCCTCGGGGGGACAGGCCAATCAGCCCCAGCATTTT
CDR3: CASSPSGGQANQPQHF

size: .
V: TRBV10-3
J: TRBJ1-2
D: TRBD1
DNA: TGTGCCATCAGTGTAGGACAGGGTAATGGCTACACCTTC
CDR3: CAISVGQGNGYTF

size: .
V: TRBV29-1
J: TRBJ2-2
D: .
DNA: TGCAGCGTCTTTAGCGGAAGAGGTGTAGCCGGGGAGCTGTTTTTT
CDR3: CSVFSGRGVAGELFF

size: once
V: TRBV18
J: TRBJ2-3
D: .
DNA: TGTGCCAGCTCACCACCATATGGCACAGATACGCAGTATTTT
CDR3: CASSPPYGTDTQYF

size: .
V: TRBV12-3/TRBV12-4
J: TRBJ2-3
D: .
DNA: TGTGCCAGCAGCTTGATAACAGGCAGCACAGATACGCAGTATTTT
CDR3: CASSLITGSTDTQYF

size: .
V: TRBV20-1
J: TRBJ1-5
D: .
DNA: TGCGGTGCTAGAGATCGAATAGGCGGCCTGTCGCCCCAGCATTTT
CDR3: CGARDRIGGLSPQHF

size: .
V: TRBV7-9
J: TRBJ1-1
D: TRBD1
DNA: TGTGCCAGCAGCTCAGGACAGGGAGGTGGCACTGAAGCTTTCTTT
CDR3: CASSSGQGGGTEAFF

size: .
V: TRBV5-6
J: TRBJ2-6
D: .
DNA: TGTGCCAGCAGCGCGAGCCCCCACACCTCTGGGGCCAACGTCCTGACTTTC
CDR3: CASSASPHTSGANVLTF

size: .
V: TRBV5-1
J: TRBJ2-5
D: .
DNA: TGCGCCAGCAGCTTGAGAGTGGAGGAGACCCAGTACTTC
CDR3: CASSLRVEETQYF

size: .
V: TRBV29-1
J: TRBJ2-1
D: TRBD1
DNA: TGCAGCGTTGAACCCCGGGACAGGGGTGGCAATGAGCAGTTCTTC
CDR3: CSVEPRDRGGNEQFF

size: .
V: TRBV9
J: TRBJ2-7
D: TRBD2
DNA: TGTGCCAGCAGCCTCAGGGGGGGACTAGCGATCTACGAGCAGTACTTC
CDR3: CASSLRGGLAIYEQYF

size: .
V: TRBV7-7
J: TRBJ2-7
D: TRBD1
DNA: TGTGCCAGCAGCTTACTTGACAGGGCAGCTGAGCAGTACTTC
CDR3: CASSLLDRAAEQYF

size: .
V: TRBV5-1
J: TRBJ2-5
D: TRBD2
DNA: TGCGCCAGCAGCTGGGGACTAGATGGGGAGACCCAGTACTTC
CDR3: CASSWGLDGETQYF

size: .
V: TRBV18
J: TRBJ1-5
D: .
DNA: TGTGCCAGCTCACCACCGCTGACAGGATACAATCAGCCCCAGCATTTT
CDR3: CASSPPLTGYNQPQHF